This record looks at one T cell receptor beta chain sequence and its context. The V gene's germline CDR1 is KGHDR and CDR2 SFDVKD. The CDR3 is 14 amino acids. V was shortened by 5 bases and J by 3 bases, with 12 bases between the two germline ends. RNA was extracted with the RNeasy kit, and a quantity of roughly 0.5 to 1 ug was reverse transcribed using random hexamers. Using its own MiXCR run on the immunoSEQ multiplex PCR reads, TCRdb lists one record per CDR3 protein. The table lists some 190,000 distinct CDR3 sequences, around 96% of them singletons, with around 0.11% in the top ten. The data stem from a study of CD8 T cells in Susac syndrome.

The source of this sequence is a human donor in good health. The chain carries TRBV24-1 and TRBJ1-2; no firm D call. The sample comprised CD4+ T cells from PBMCs. For the CDR3, the DNA is TGTGCCACCAGTGGGGGTGCCGGAGACTATGGCTACACCTTC. It codes for CATSGGAGDYGYTF.